These 21 T cell receptor beta chains were all obtained from the same sample, sequenced in a study of blood T cell repertoires in COVID-19. Sequenced by immunoSEQ multiplex PCR; TCRdb stores in-frame clones only, minus some. The data contain around 83,000 clones, approximately 90% of them singletons. The specimen was peripheral blood. The receptors originated from a man in his sixties or seventies with active or convalescent COVID-19.

The rearrangement joins TRBV2 to TRBJ2-3, with 9 bases lining up with TRBD2. Germline V gives CDR1 SNHLY, CDR2 FYNNEI. The trim removed 6 bases at V and 0 bases at J, leaving 19 bases unmatched. The CDR3 loop spans 20 amino acids. The CDR3 region is CASSPRTSVSYLYSTDTQYF. DNA of the CDR3: TGTGCCAGCAGCCCGAGGACTAGCGTCTCCTATTTGTATAGCACAGATACGCAGTATTTT. The whole variable domain, filled in from reference TRBV2 and TRBJ2-3, reads EPEVTQTPSHQVTQMGQEVILRCVPISNHLYFYWYRQILGQKVEFLVSFYNNEISEKSEIFDDQFSVERPDGSNFTLKIRSTKLEDSAMYFCASSPRTSVSYLYSTDTQYFGPGTRLTVL.

The J gene is TRBJ2-7, the V gene TRBV6-2 or TRBV6-3; perhaps TRBD1 as D (6 bases). Germline V gives CDR1 MNHEY, CDR2 SVGEGT. Trimming shortened V by 6 bases and J by 7 bases, and 16 bases separated the two germline ends. The CDR3 loop spans 13 amino acids. In DNA, the CDR3 is TGTGCCAGCAGCAGACAGGTGGTACAAGAGCAGTACTTC. Amino acid sequence: CASSRQVVQEQYF.

This sequence joins TRBV6-5 and TRBJ2-7, with D possibly being TRBD2 (6 bases). The germline V gene encodes CDR1 MNHEY and CDR2 SVGAGI. CDR3 length: 14 amino acids. V was clipped by 5 bases and J by 3 bases, with 14 bases between them. The CDR3 DNA follows: TGTGCCAGCAGTAGTGGAGGAGGGAACTACGAGCAGTACTTC. Its protein product is CASSSGGGNYEQYF.

V is TRBV4-1 and J is TRBJ2-7, with 8 positions matching TRBD1. Unmatched junction bases numbered 6, after V lost 1 base and J lost 1 base. CDR1 is MGHRA, CDR2 YSYEKL, per germline. The CDR3 contains 16 residues. This chain's CDR3 is CASSQGRGQGSYEQYF. CDR3 DNA sequence: TGCGCCAGCAGCCAAGGTCGCGGACAGGGTTCCTACGAGCAGTACTTC.

The gene calls are TRBV11-2 and TRBJ1-6; D unclear. Trimming shortened V by 2 bases and J by 10 bases, and 9 bases separated the two germline ends. Germline CDR1 and CDR2: SGHAT and FQNNGV. The length of the CDR3 is 13 residues. The CDR3 loop is CASSLPGYSPLHF. The CDR3 DNA reads as TGTGCCAGCAGCTTACCAGGCTACTCACCCCTCCACTTT.

The chain uses TRBV28 and TRBJ1-5; 7 bases map to TRBD1. Germline V CDR1 and CDR2: MDHEN, SYDVKM. CDR3 length: 14 residues. The J segment lost 2 bases and the V segment lost 6 bases, leaving 4 bases of the junction unmatched. This CDR3 is CASRQTGGNQPQHF. The CDR3 coding sequence is TGTGCCAGCAGACAAACAGGGGGCAATCAGCCCCAGCATTTT.

The chain joins TRBV19 to TRBJ1-1; possible D gene TRBD1, 6 bases. Between the trimmed V and J ends, which lost 7 bases and 10 bases, there was a span of 19 bases. Per the germline V gene, CDR1 is LNHDA and CDR2 is SQIVND (reference sequence). This CDR3 has 13 residues. The CDR3 loop is CASINGPGGGAFF. The CDR3 nucleotides read TGTGCCAGTATCAACGGACCGGGGGGCGGAGCTTTCTTT.

This chain connects TRBV28 to TRBJ2-7, with D perhaps matching TRBD1 (5 bases). The CDR3 loop spans 13 amino acids. Trimming stripped 6 bases from V and 5 bases from J, with 14 bases between. Germline-derived CDR1 and CDR2 are MDHEN and SYDVKM. The CDR3 protein is CASRLQGSDEQYF. In DNA, the CDR3 is TGTGCCAGCAGACTCCAGGGTTCCGACGAGCAGTACTTC.

The chain recombines TRBV9 with TRBJ2-4; possibly TRBD2 for D (6 bases). The CDR3 sequence is 16 residues long. With 4 bases removed from V and 0 bases from J, the gap between germline ends came to 14 bases. CDR1 and CDR2 (germline): SGDLS, YYNGEE. This CDR3 reads CASSPNRGLAKNIQYF. The CDR3 DNA is TGTGCCAGCAGCCCAAACCGGGGACTAGCCAAAAACATTCAGTACTTC.

V and J are TRBV11-1 and TRBJ1-1, with 10 bases aligning to TRBD1. Germline CDR1 reads SGHAT; CDR2 reads FQDESV (reference sequence). J was trimmed by 0 bases and V by 7 bases; bases with no gene match: 8. The CDR3 runs to 16 residues. The CDR3 DNA follows: TGTGCCAGCAACCCCGGGACAGGGGTGATGAACACTGAAGCTTTCTTT. Its translation is CASNPGTGVMNTEAFF.

The chain recombines TRBV11-2 with TRBJ1-6; D may be TRBD1 (5 bases). Trimming took off 0 bases at V and 8 bases at J, with 8 bases between the two ends. Germline assignment: CDR1 SGHAT and CDR2 FQNNGV. The CDR3 loop spans 14 amino acids. CDR3 loop: CASSLDPGDSPLHF. The CDR3 coding sequence is TGTGCCAGCAGCTTAGATCCGGGGGATTCACCCCTCCACTTT.

V is TRBV7-9 and J is TRBJ1-4; D might be TRBD1 (6 bases). The germline CDR1 and CDR2 sequences are SEHNR and FQNEAQ (reference sequence). The CDR3 is made up of 14 amino acids. Trimming removed 5 bases at V and 4 bases at J, with 11 bases between. Here the CDR3 DNA reads TGTGCCAGCAGCCCCAGGGGCCTTAATGAAAAACTGTTTTTT. Its translation: CASSPRGLNEKLFF.

The J gene is TRBJ2-5, the V gene TRBV28; 8 bases map to TRBD2. The CDR3 runs to 19 residues. Germline V CDR1 and CDR2: MDHEN, SYDVKM. The V gene end was trimmed by 1 base and the J gene end by 3 bases; junction bases not matched to a gene: 16. The CDR3 sequence is CASSLSSGSDRGGEETQYF. The CDR3 coding sequence is TGTGCCAGCAGTTTATCCAGCGGGAGCGATAGGGGAGGAGAAGAGACCCAGTACTTC.

The rearrangement joins TRBV6-5 to TRBJ1-2; D gene ambiguous. Germline CDR1 reads MNHEY; CDR2 reads SVGAGI. CDR3 size: 13 residues. The V end lost 0 bases, the J end lost 8 bases, and 10 bases lay between the germline ends. The CDR3 coding sequence is TGTGCCAGCAGTTACTCGACTTTCGGGGGCTACACCTTC. It codes for CASSYSTFGGYTF.

The chain carries TRBV6-5 and TRBJ2-7, with 14 bases aligning to TRBD2. Germline V gives CDR1 MNHEY, CDR2 SVGAGI. The V and J ends lost 8 bases and 3 bases, in that order; junction bases with no gene match: 0. The CDR3 has 13 amino acids. CDR3 nucleotides: TGTGCCAGCGGACTAGCGGGAGGCTACGAGCAGTACTTC. Residues: CASGLAGGYEQYF.

The gene calls are TRBV28 and TRBJ2-3; possible D gene TRBD2, 7 bases. V lost 4 bases to trimming and J lost 5 bases, with 16 bases between them. In germline, CDR1 is MDHEN, CDR2 SYDVKM. The CDR3 runs 15 residues. The CDR3 bases are TGTGCCAGCAGTTGGGCGGGGGCTCGTATAGATACGCAGTATTTT. It yields the protein CASSWAGARIDTQYF.

This rearrangement joins TRBV15 to TRBJ1-4; unclear D gene. The CDR3 extends over 13 amino acids. Germline V gene data show CDR1 as LNHNV and CDR2 as YYDKDF (reference sequence). Trimming cost V 0 bases and J 8 bases, with 7 bases left between them. CDR3 sequence reads: CATSRDHGEKLFF. The CDR3 bases are TGTGCCACCAGCAGAGATCACGGGGAAAAACTGTTTTTT. Combining the CDR3 with reference TRBV15 and TRBJ1-4 gives the whole variable domain DAMVIQNPRYQVTQFGKPVTLSCSQTLNHNVMYWYQQKSSQAPKLLFHYYDKDFNNEADTPDNFQSRRPNTSFCFLDIRSPGLGDTAMYLCATSRDHGEKLFFGSGTQLSVL.

The chain combines TRBV5-1 with TRBJ2-1; 10 positions match TRBD2. This CDR3 spans 18 amino acids. CDR1 is SGHRS and CDR2 is YFSETQ in the germline V gene. The V segment lost 2 bases and the J segment 9 bases; nucleotides outside the gene matches: 17. As DNA, the CDR3 is TGCGCCAGCAGCTTACAACCTAACCTAGCGGGAGCTCAGACTGAGCAGTTCTTC. Amino acids: CASSLQPNLAGAQTEQFF.

The chain combines TRBV14 with TRBJ2-3; 11 bases fit TRBD2. The CDR3 runs to 18 residues. V lost 1 base and J lost 3; bases outside the gene matches: 9. Germline V CDR1 and CDR2: SGHDN, FVKESK. The CDR3 reads CASSQVFSGRAVTDTQYF. CDR3 nucleotides: TGTGCCAGCAGCCAAGTTTTTAGCGGGAGGGCCGTGACAGATACGCAGTATTTT.

This clone was observed a single time. The CDR3 protein is CASSSLGGRSYNEQFF. The DNA of the CDR3 is TGTGCCAGCAGTAGTCTCGGCGGGAGATCCTACAATGAGCAGTTCTTC. This chain links TRBV6-2 or TRBV6-3 with TRBJ2-1; 7 bases are shared with TRBD2. CDR1 and CDR2 (germline): MNHEY, SVGEGT. The V and J ends lost 5 bases and 1 base, in that order; junction bases with no gene match: 8. CDR3 length equals 16 residues.

This clone appeared a single time. The V call is TRBV2, the J call TRBJ1-2, with D hard to call. V lost 3 bases to trimming and J lost 3 bases, with 11 bases between them. Germline V gene data show CDR1 as SNHLY and CDR2 as FYNNEI. This CDR3 has 14 amino acids. The CDR3 is CASSEGGDYYGYTF. CDR3 DNA: TGTGCCAGCAGTGAGGGAGGTGATTACTATGGCTACACCTTC.